Listed below are T cell receptor beta chains from one sample, sequenced in a study of T cell responses to AZD1222 COVID-19 vaccine. Some clones are missing from TCRdb's copy, which holds only in-frame ones; the method was immunoSEQ multiplex PCR. The table records over 120,000 clones, over 85% of them present only once. The specimen comprised peripheral blood, sampled on day 0 of AZD1222 vaccination. These receptors originate from an adult in good health. Both conserved end residues are part of each CDR3. The D gene is left open where the match is weak. A clone size is listed for some rows: how often the clone was seen (once, few, many), or a class if it is expanded.

D	size	J	V	DNA	CDR3
NA	few	TRBJ1-2	TRBV7-2	TGTGCCAGCAGCTTCTTTCGGACAGATAACTATGGCTACACCTTC	CASSFFRTDNYGYTF
NA	NA	TRBJ1-2	TRBV6-6	TGTGCCAGCTTCAGGGGCGGCTACACCTTC	CASFRGGYTF
NA	NA	TRBJ2-7	TRBV2	TGTGCCAGCAATACGGGATCCTACGAGCAGTACTTC	CASNTGSYEQYF
TRBD2	once	TRBJ2-3	TRBV5-4	TGTGCCAGCAGCTTGGATACGGGGGGGATTACAGATACGCAGTATTTT	CASSLDTGGITDTQYF
NA	NA	TRBJ1-6	TRBV3-1/TRBV3-2	TGTGCCAGCAGCTACCGGGGGAATTCACCCCTCCACTTT	CASSYRGNSPLHF
NA	NA	TRBJ2-7	TRBV28	TGTGCCAGCAGACCCCCGGGGGAATTCGAGCAGTACTTC	CASRPPGEFEQYF
NA	NA	TRBJ1-4	TRBV7-9	TGTGCCAGCAGCTTAGCTCAAGGGTCTGAAAAACTGTTTTTT	CASSLAQGSEKLFF
NA	NA	TRBJ1-4	TRBV27	TGTGCCAGCAGCGACAGTTCTAATGAAAAACTGTTTTTT	CASSDSSNEKLFF
TRBD2	NA	TRBJ2-1	TRBV15	TGTGCCACCAGCAGAGATCCGCCTAGCGGGGGGGGAGGTGAGCAGTTCTTC	CATSRDPPSGGGGEQFF
TRBD1	NA	TRBJ1-2	TRBV10-1	TGCGCCAGCAGTGAAGGGACAGTTAACTATGGCTACACCTTC	CASSEGTVNYGYTF
NA	NA	TRBJ2-5	TRBV19	TGTGCCAGTAGTACAAGACAGGGAGGTCTAAAAGAGACCCAGTACTTC	CASSTRQGGLKETQYF
NA	NA	TRBJ1-1	TRBV7-2	TGTGCCAGCAGCTTAGCACCAACGAACACTGAAGCTTTCTTT	CASSLAPTNTEAFF
NA	NA	TRBJ1-4	TRBV14	TGTGCCAGCAGCCAAGGCGGCAGGGTATTTTTT	CASSQGGRVFF
TRBD1	NA	TRBJ2-2	TRBV5-8	TGTGCCAGCAGCATTTACAGGGGAGTGAACACCGGGGAGCTGTTTTTT	CASSIYRGVNTGELFF
NA	NA	TRBJ1-2	TRBV19	TGTGCCAGTAGGATAGGAGGCGCAGCTAACTATGGCTACACCTTC	CASRIGGAANYGYTF
NA	NA	TRBJ1-2	TRBV15	TGTGCCACCAGCAGAGATGAAGAAGAGGGTGGCTACACCTTC	CATSRDEEEGGYTF
NA	NA	TRBJ1-4	TRBV7-2	TGTGCCAGCAGCTTAGTTCCGGCAACTAATGAAAAACTGTTTTTT	CASSLVPATNEKLFF
NA	NA	TRBJ1-1	TRBV27	TGTGCCAGCAGTTTCCTCGGCGGCACTGAAGCTTTCTTT	CASSFLGGTEAFF
NA	NA	TRBJ2-1	TRBV27	TGTGCCAGCATGGCGAGGAGCTCCTACAATGAGCAGTTCTTC	CASMARSSYNEQFF
NA	few	TRBJ2-2	TRBV6-1	TGTGCCAGCAGTGATCACGTCACCGGGGAGCTGTTTTTT	CASSDHVTGELFF
TRBD2	NA	TRBJ2-7	TRBV28	TGTGCCAGCAGTTCCTCCGGACTAGCGGGGTTATGGCAGTACTTC	CASSSSGLAGLWQYF
NA	NA	TRBJ1-1	TRBV5-4	TGTGCCAGCAGCTCAAGGGTGGCGGCGGGTAACACTGAAGCTTTCTTT	CASSSRVAAGNTEAFF
NA	NA	TRBJ2-1	TRBV15	TGTGCCACCAGCAGAGGAGACGGTGAGCAGTTCTTC	CATSRGDGEQFF
NA	once	TRBJ2-7	TRBV3-1/TRBV3-2	TGTGCCAGCAGCCTTTACACCTCCTACGAGCAGTACTTC	CASSLYTSYEQYF
TRBD1	NA	TRBJ2-7	TRBV27	TGTGCCAGCACCGGGACAGGGGTCGAGCAGTACTTC	CASTGTGVEQYF
NA	NA	TRBJ2-7	TRBV2	TGTGCCAGCAGTGCCGGGGGGCTGTACGAGCAGTACTTC	CASSAGGLYEQYF
NA	few	TRBJ1-2	TRBV6-2/TRBV6-3	TGTGCCAGCAGTTACCCGCAGGGGCACGACCCTAACTATGGCTACACCTTC	CASSYPQGHDPNYGYTF
NA	NA	TRBJ2-2	TRBV7-9	TGTGCCAGCAGCTTGGAAAACAGGGTGTCCGGGGAGCTGTTTTTT	CASSLENRVSGELFF
NA	NA	TRBJ1-5	TRBV2	TGTGCCAGCAGTGTAAAGCCAGGTAATCAGCCCCAGCATTTT	CASSVKPGNQPQHF
TRBD2	NA	TRBJ2-7	TRBV6-5	TGTGCCAGCAGTTTGGGACTAGCGGGTCCTACAACCTTC	CASSLGLAGPTTF
TRBD2	NA	TRBJ2-2	TRBV28	TGTGCCAGCGGATTAGCGGGGGGGCTGGACACCGGGGAGCTGTTTTTT	CASGLAGGLDTGELFF
NA	NA	TRBJ2-1	TRBV5-4	TGTGCCAGCAGCTTATGGGGGGATGAGCAGTTCTTC	CASSLWGDEQFF
NA	once	TRBJ1-1	TRBV28	TGTGCCAGCAGTTTGGGGCGTAACACTGAAGCTTTCTTT	CASSLGRNTEAFF
NA	NA	TRBJ2-5	TRBV10-3	TGTGCCATCAGTGTGGGGGAGAGGTTAGAGACCCAGTACTTC	CAISVGERLETQYF
TRBD1	NA	TRBJ1-4	TRBV5-4	TGTGCCAGCAGCTTGGGAGGGACAGGGTACACTAATGAAAAACTGTTTTTT	CASSLGGTGYTNEKLFF
NA	NA	TRBJ2-7	TRBV7-9	TGTGCCAGCAGCTTAGCTAGGGGGGAGCAGTACTTC	CASSLARGEQYF
NA	NA	TRBJ1-2	TRBV7-2	TGTGCCAGCAGCTTACAGCACTTAACTAACTATGGCTACACCTTC	CASSLQHLTNYGYTF
NA	once	TRBJ1-2	TRBV29-1	TGCAGCGTTGAAGATCGTCGGGGGGCCTATGGCTACACCTTC	CSVEDRRGAYGYTF
TRBD1	once	TRBJ1-6	TRBV2	TGTGCCAGCAGTCGCGGGACAGGGACGGATTCACCCCTCCACTTT	CASSRGTGTDSPLHF
TRBD1	few	TRBJ1-2	TRBV24-1	TGTGCCACCAGTGATTCTACAGGGGGCTGGGATGTGGAATATGGCTACACCTTC	CATSDSTGGWDVEYGYTF
NA	NA	TRBJ2-1	TRBV7-9	TGTGCCCCCAGCCCTAGCTCCTACAATGAGCAGTTCTTC	CAPSPSSYNEQFF
TRBD2	NA	TRBJ2-3	TRBV13	TGTGCCAGCAGCAAACTTCGACTTTCACCCGGGACTAGCGGGAGAACAGATACGCAGTATTTT	CASSKLRLSPGTSGRTDTQYF
NA	NA	TRBJ2-7	TRBV14	TGTGCCAGCAGCCCCCGGGTATCGGCGGGGGGACAGGACGAGCAGTACTTC	CASSPRVSAGGQDEQYF
NA	NA	TRBJ1-1	TRBV5-6	TGTGCCAGCAGCTTGGGAGGGGCCCCGATCACTGAAGCTTTCTTT	CASSLGGAPITEAFF
NA	NA	TRBJ1-3	TRBV28	TGTGCCAGCAGTTCCCCGACGCGCACCATATATTTT	CASSSPTRTIYF
NA	NA	TRBJ2-7	TRBV10-3	TGTGCCATCAGTGAGGCCTACGAGCAGTACTTC	CAISEAYEQYF
TRBD1	NA	TRBJ1-2	TRBV7-2	TGTGCCAGCAGCCCGAGGACAGGGGGCAACTATGGCTACACCTTC	CASSPRTGGNYGYTF
NA	once	TRBJ1-5	TRBV27	TGTGCCAGCAGTTTATCGGCACATAATCAGCCCCAGCATTTT	CASSLSAHNQPQHF
NA	NA	TRBJ2-7	TRBV5-5	TGTGCCAGCAGCTTGCGCGGATACGAGCAGTACTTC	CASSLRGYEQYF
NA	NA	TRBJ2-5	TRBV9	TGTGCCAGCAGCGGTGGGCTCTTAAATTTCCAAGAGACCCAGTACTTC	CASSGGLLNFQETQYF
TRBD2	NA	TRBJ2-5	TRBV27	TGTGCCAGCAGTTTGGGCGGGAGTGGGGAGACCCAGTACTTC	CASSLGGSGETQYF
TRBD1	NA	TRBJ2-7	TRBV6-5	TGTGCCAGCAGCACAGGGGGTTTGTACCACGAGCAGTACTTC	CASSTGGLYHEQYF
NA	NA	TRBJ1-5	TRBV6-5	TGTGCCAGCAGACCTCTGGGGACCAATCAGCCCCAGCATTTT	CASRPLGTNQPQHF
NA	NA	TRBJ2-7	TRBV24-1	TGTGCCACCATGGGCACCGCCACCTACGAGCAGTACTTC	CATMGTATYEQYF
NA	once	TRBJ2-5	TRBV11-3	TGTGCCAGCAGCTCCTACGCGGACGCTGTAGAGACCCAGTACTTC	CASSSYADAVETQYF
TRBD1	NA	TRBJ1-4	TRBV27	TGTGCCAGCAGTCGGTGGACAGGGGAAGCAACTAATGAAAAACTGTTTTTT	CASSRWTGEATNEKLFF
NA	few	TRBJ2-4	TRBV7-9	NA	CASSFGAGLAKNIQYF